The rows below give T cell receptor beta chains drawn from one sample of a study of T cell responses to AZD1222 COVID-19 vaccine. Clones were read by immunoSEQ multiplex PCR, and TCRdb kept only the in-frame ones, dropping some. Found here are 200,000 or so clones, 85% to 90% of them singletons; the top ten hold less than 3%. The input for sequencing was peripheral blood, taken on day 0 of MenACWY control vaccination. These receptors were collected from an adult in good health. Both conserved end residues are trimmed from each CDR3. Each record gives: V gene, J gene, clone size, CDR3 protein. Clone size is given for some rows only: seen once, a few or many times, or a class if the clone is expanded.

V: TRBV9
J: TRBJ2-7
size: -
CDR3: ASSAPYEQY

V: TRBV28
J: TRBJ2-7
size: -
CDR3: ASSLPDRGTYEQY

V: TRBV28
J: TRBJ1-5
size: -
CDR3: ASSLHDRGGQPQH

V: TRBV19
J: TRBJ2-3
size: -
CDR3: ASSLQTSGLLDDTQY

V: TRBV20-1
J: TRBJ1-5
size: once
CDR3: SASGPREGQPQH

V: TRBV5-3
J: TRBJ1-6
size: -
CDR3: ARSLVARSGAGSPLH

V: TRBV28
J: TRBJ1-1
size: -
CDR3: ASSARQESAF

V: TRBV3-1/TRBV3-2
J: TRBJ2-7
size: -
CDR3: ASSHSGAYEQY

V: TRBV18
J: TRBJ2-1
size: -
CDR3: ASSPNADTEQF

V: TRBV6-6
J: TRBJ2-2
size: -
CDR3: ASRGTGGNTGELF

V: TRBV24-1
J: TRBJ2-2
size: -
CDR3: ATSDLGQGGDTGELF

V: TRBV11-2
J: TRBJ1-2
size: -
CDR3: ASSWGQEDNYGYT

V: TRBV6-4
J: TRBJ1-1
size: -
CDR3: ASSPGQGNTEAF

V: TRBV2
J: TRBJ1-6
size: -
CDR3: ASTGRGLSNSPLH

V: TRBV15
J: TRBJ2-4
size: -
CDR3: ATSGGIAKNIQY

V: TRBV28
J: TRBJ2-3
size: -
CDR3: ASSLYGTGGTDTQY

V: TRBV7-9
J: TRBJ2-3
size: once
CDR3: ASSLPTGTSGEDTDTQY

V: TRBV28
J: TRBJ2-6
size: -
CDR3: ASSYEQGSSGANVLT

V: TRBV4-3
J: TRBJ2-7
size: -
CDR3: ASSQETGFTYEQY

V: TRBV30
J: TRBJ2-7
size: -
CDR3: AWGGLFSSYEQY

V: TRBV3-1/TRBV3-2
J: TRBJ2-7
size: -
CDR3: ASSQDISHQYEQY

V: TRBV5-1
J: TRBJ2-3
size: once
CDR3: ASSLKQGGTDTQY

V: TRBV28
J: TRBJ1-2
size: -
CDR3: ASSAFRYGTDGYT

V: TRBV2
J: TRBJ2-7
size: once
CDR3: ASIGNKYEQY

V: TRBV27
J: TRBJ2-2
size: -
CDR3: ASSLWSDTGELF

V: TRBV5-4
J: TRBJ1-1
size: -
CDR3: ASSRQDRGTTEAF

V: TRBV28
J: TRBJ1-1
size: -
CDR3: ASTVESVNTEAF

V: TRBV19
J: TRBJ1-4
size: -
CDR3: ASSSRTGTGGQNEKLF

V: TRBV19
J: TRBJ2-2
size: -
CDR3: ASSWRSGELF

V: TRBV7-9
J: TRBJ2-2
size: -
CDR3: ASSTLHRRGTGDTGELF

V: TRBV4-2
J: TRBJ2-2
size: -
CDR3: ASSQDTSGGYGELF

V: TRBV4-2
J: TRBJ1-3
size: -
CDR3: ASSQTGSSGNTIY

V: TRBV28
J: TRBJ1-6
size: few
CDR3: ASSLSRQGSSPLH

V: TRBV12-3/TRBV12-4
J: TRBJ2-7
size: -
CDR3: ASSRGYEQY

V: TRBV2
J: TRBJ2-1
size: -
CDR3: ASSRTPSSYNEQF

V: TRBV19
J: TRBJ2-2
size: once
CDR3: ATLPKPNTGELF

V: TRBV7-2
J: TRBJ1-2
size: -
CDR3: ASSATDRNYGYT

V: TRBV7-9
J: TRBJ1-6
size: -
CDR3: ASSFAQGNSPLH

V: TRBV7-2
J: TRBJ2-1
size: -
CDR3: ASSLSQGGVNEQF

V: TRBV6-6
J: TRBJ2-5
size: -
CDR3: ASKSGTSGLQETQY

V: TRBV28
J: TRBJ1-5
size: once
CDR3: ASSRGTRDQPQH

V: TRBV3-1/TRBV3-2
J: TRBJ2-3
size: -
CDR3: ASSLRLASTDTQY

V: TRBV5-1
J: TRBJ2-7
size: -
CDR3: ASSLATGSSYEQY

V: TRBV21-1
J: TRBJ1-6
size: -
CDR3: ASRRDRGRSPLH

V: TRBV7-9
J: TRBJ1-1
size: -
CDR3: ASSSRGTADTEAF

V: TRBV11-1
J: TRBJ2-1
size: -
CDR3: ASSLSQSGSHNEQF

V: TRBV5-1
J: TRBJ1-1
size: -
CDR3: ASSPRAGDTEAF

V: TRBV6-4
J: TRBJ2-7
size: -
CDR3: ASSEGKIAGGSHEQY

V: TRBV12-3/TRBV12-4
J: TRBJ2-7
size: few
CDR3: ASNTGGGEEQY

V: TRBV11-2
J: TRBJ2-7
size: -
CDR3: ASSPGLPYEQY

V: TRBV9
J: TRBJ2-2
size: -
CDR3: ASSVASPPPGELF

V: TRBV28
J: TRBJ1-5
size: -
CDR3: ASSFVKTGPGNQPQH

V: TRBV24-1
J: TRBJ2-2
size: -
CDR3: ATSDFAREGNTGELF

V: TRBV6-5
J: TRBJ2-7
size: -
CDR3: ASKKGTAQPYEQY

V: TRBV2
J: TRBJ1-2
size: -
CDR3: ASSEWGAGYT

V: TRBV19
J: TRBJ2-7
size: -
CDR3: ASSIGGRTGGDEQY

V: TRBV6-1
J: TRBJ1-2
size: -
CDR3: ASSEAIRSGLYT

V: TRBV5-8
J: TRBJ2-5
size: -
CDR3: ASSFRETQY

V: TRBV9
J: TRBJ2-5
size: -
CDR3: ASNLGGGQETQY

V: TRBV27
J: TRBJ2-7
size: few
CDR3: ASSPGDRVSYEQY